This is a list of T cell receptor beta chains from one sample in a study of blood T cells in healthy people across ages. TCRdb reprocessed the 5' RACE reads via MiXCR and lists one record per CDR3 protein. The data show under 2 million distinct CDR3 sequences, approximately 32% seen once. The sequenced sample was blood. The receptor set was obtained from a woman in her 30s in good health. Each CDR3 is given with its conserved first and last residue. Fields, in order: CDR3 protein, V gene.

CSARVQGGGQNTEAFF TRBV20-1
CASSAPGGGGTDTQYF TRBV12-3/TRBV12-4
CASSAGLAGEGTDTQYF TRBV9
CASSQAGGRQETQYF TRBV4-2
CASIKRPAGETQYF TRBV5-1
CASSPQGRYQPQHF TRBV28
CASSKVWTGKYEQYF TRBV2
CASSVEGREGDTQYF TRBV9
CASTLAGGYNEQFF TRBV30
CASSPDRVKDTQYF TRBV5-1
CSGQGVDYEQYF TRBV20-1
CASRQDRPNTEAFF TRBV7-9
CASSPGPGANYGYTF TRBV18
CASSPRSGAGTDTQYF TRBV7-7
CASSQTDRAGVGYTF TRBV4-1
CSADGTLGQETQYF TRBV20-1
CASSKIANTDTQYF TRBV7-9
CASSERRQITTYEQYF TRBV6-1
CVSSLWGEQYF TRBV28
CASSQDPLAGSDTQYF TRBV4-2
CASSAPLAGGNEQYF TRBV7-2
CASSLPQGGKNEQFF TRBV7-2
CASSDRRISTDTQYF TRBV25-1
CASSLRTGGWYGQYF TRBV7-8
CASSVDGRRDYEQYF TRBV9
CASSRDLSNQPQHF TRBV6-1
CASSLAKWTDLTDTQYF TRBV5-4
CASSFYWGTRETQYF TRBV7-2
CASSEAGGRWQPQHF TRBV2
CASSHSSGRGYEQYF TRBV14
CSVVDPGLAGATYNEQFF TRBV29-1
CASSRNPNYGYTF TRBV6-5
CAISSDRGDEKLFF TRBV10-3
CASSSPLRAGGEQFF TRBV6-2/TRBV6-3
CSAKGSGGSHTEAFF TRBV20-1
CAISGDRVGGRVTQYF TRBV10-3
CASSVVAGNTEAFF TRBV9
CASSGGLPPGPHNEQFF TRBV5-1
CASSEETGGRNEQFF TRBV2
CASSPTHLNYGYTF TRBV4-1
CASSFASGGHNEQFF TRBV7-9
CSARPRGSYGYTF TRBV20-1
CASSPTGPLYEQYF TRBV6-1
CASSLLDRGNTQYF TRBV28
CATSRSLLNRDPRLQQFF TRBV15
CASSLFSDYNEQFF TRBV5-6
CASRSATGGATYNEQFF TRBV2
CASSLGLAGVTRNYNEQFF TRBV28
CASKGENIQYF TRBV5-1
CSASTYRAQETQYF TRBV20-1
CSVEGREDEKLFF TRBV29-1
CASSEGPGQGAETQYF TRBV10-1
CASSFAGETEAFF TRBV7-3
CASSLESWDSQETQYF TRBV7-6
CASSRDSRTEAFF TRBV7-9